One TCR beta chain is described in this entry. What it binds is not known. Between the trimmed V and J ends, which lost 8 bases and 4 bases, there was a span of 9 bases. Germline CDR1 reads MNHNS; CDR2 reads SASEGT. The CDR3 loop spans 12 amino acids. RNA transcripts yielded amplified TCR beta CDR3 regions. Scientists carried out first-round RT-PCR using HTBI primers and then a second-round multiplex PCR. MiXCR, applied by TCRdb to the multiplex PCR reads, yields one record per CDR3 protein. The sample has roughly 230,000 distinct CDR3 sequences, approximately 21% seen once; the top ten hold roughly 39%. This record comes from a study of Graves' ophthalmopathy and Graves' hyperthyroidism. Notes on the study in general: The blood repertoire also included most expanded thyroid clonotypes above 0.001 frequency.

The TCR comes from a woman aged 50 to 65 with Graves' ophthalmopathy. The chain links TRBV6-1 to TRBJ1-3; no firm D call. The sample comprised peripheral blood. The DNA for the CDR3 is TGTGCCAGCCGCACGGAGGGAAACACCATATATTTT. Protein: CASRTEGNTIYF.